One and the same sample provided the 32 T cell receptor beta chains below, sequenced in a study of cytomegalovirus exposure and HLA in healthy donors. Libraries were prepared by immunoSEQ multiplex PCR; TCRdb keeps only in-frame clonotypes and omits some of them. This sample carries some 130,000 clones, roughly four fifths of them seen once, and the ten largest clones take about 32%. The sample was PBMCs. These receptors were obtained from a young man in good health and CMV-seropositive.

The genes are TRBV7-3 and TRBJ1-6, with D possibly matching TRBD1 (5 bases). Trimming left V 3 bases short and J 0 bases short, with 6 bases between. CDR1 and CDR2 from the germline V gene are SGHTA and FQGTGA. The CDR3 consists of 15 residues. The CDR3 spells CASSLGGSYNSPLHF. CDR3 sequence (DNA): TGTGCCAGCAGCTTGGGGGGCTCCTATAATTCACCCCTCCACTTT.

This clone was found a few times. The J gene is TRBJ1-1, the V gene TRBV30; TRBD1 aligns across 12 bases. The ends lost 8 bases at V and 8 bases at J; junction bases unmatched: 6. The CDR3 consists of 12 residues. Germline CDR1 reads GTSNPN; CDR2 reads SVGIG (reference sequence). The DNA of the CDR3 is TGTGCCGTCGCCGGGACAGGGGGCGAAGCTTTCTTT. Translation gives CAVAGTGGEAFF.

The chain employs TRBV11-2 and TRBJ2-3; possibly TRBD2 for D (6 bases). CDR1 and CDR2 (germline): SGHAT, FQNNGV. Between the trimmed V and J ends, which lost 5 bases and 0 bases, there was a span of 18 bases. This CDR3 has 17 amino acids. Here the CDR3 reads CASSPTRRGSSTDTQYF. The DNA for the CDR3 is TGTGCCAGCAGCCCTACCAGGAGGGGCTCAAGCACAGATACGCAGTATTTT.

The chain links TRBV11-3 to TRBJ2-1; no clear D gene. Germline V gene data show CDR1 as SGHNT and CDR2 as YENEEA. The CDR3 length is 14 residues. V lost 2 bases and J 7 bases, leaving 12 bases between the germline ends. This CDR3 reads CASSLIGAVNEQFF. The CDR3 nucleotides are TGTGCCAGCAGCTTAATTGGCGCGGTTAATGAGCAGTTCTTC.

The chain employs TRBV27 and TRBJ2-1; 13 bases fit TRBD2. This CDR3 has 15 residues. The germline gives CDR1 MNHEY, CDR2 SMNVEV (reference sequence). Germline trimming cut 6 bases from V and 4 bases from J; bases unmatched to any gene: 3. In DNA, the CDR3 is TGTGCCAGCAGAGGACTAGCGGGAGTGTACAATGAGCAGTTCTTC. Translation: CASRGLAGVYNEQFF.

The chain couples TRBV5-1 to TRBJ1-2; 7 nucleotides line up with TRBD1. The junction had 5 bases not matched to a gene; V was cut back by 4 bases and J by 2 bases. The CDR3 contains 14 residues. Germline CDR1 SGHRS, CDR2 YFSETQ. CDR3 sequence: CASSTDRRNYGYTF. Written as DNA, the CDR3 is TGCGCCAGCAGCACGGACAGGAGGAACTATGGCTACACCTTC.

The chain uses TRBV27 and TRBJ1-5; D remains ambiguous. Germline V gene sequence: CDR1 MNHEY, CDR2 SMNVEV (reference sequence). The CDR3 runs to 15 residues. Between the trimmed V and J ends, which lost 2 bases and 0 bases, there was a span of 8 bases. CDR3: CASSLRSYSNQPQHF. CDR3 DNA: TGTGCCAGCAGTTTACGGAGCTATAGCAATCAGCCCCAGCATTTT.

This chain links TRBV6-1 with TRBJ2-4; D might be TRBD2 (7 bases). The CDR3 has 15 amino acids. Looked up from germline, CDR1 is MNHNS and CDR2 is SASEGT. With 7 bases removed from V and 5 bases from J, the gap between germline ends came to 18 bases. The CDR3 DNA reads as TGTGCCAGCACCCGGGGGGCTACGGGGGAAAACATTCAGTACTTC. It specifies CASTRGATGENIQYF.

The chain recombines TRBV4-1 with TRBJ2-1; TRBD2 aligns across 11 bases. V gave up 1 base and J gave up 7 bases; unmatched junction bases: 12. CDR1 is MGHRA and CDR2 is YSYEKL in the germline V gene. The CDR3 extends over 18 amino acids. CDR3 coding DNA: TGCGCCAGCAGCCAAGGGGGCGTTAGACTAGCGGGGTTTAATGAGCAGTTCTTC. Translated: CASSQGGVRLAGFNEQFF.

This chain links TRBV4-1 with TRBJ1-4; D unresolved. V dropped 1 base and J dropped 13 bases, with 22 bases sitting between them. Germline V gene lookup returns CDR1 MGHRA and CDR2 YSYEKL. This CDR3 contains 16 residues. The CDR3 loop is CASSQVRGGSKEGLFF. For the CDR3, the DNA is TGCGCCAGCAGCCAAGTGCGAGGCGGTTCAAAGGAAGGACTGTTTTTT.

The chain is built from TRBV7-3 and TRBJ2-5; D not resolved. Germline V lookup: CDR1 SGHTA, CDR2 FQGTGA. V was shortened by 5 bases and J by 1 base, with 8 bases between the two germline ends. The CDR3 runs to 13 residues. The CDR3 nucleotides read TGTGCCAGCAGCCGGGTATTCCAAGAGACCCAGTACTTC. Protein product: CASSRVFQETQYF.

The V and J genes are TRBV6-1 and TRBJ2-7, with D perhaps matching TRBD2 (5 bases). CDR3 size: 13 residues. The germline V gene has CDR1 MNHNS and CDR2 SASEGT. Trimming took off 5 bases at V and 9 bases at J, with 17 bases between the two ends. CDR3 loop: CASSSRRLEGQYF. Here the CDR3 DNA reads TGTGCCAGCAGTAGCCGCAGGCTAGAGGGGCAGTACTTC.

The chain has TRBV7-9 and TRBJ2-7; D remains unclear. The CDR3 sequence is 11 residues long. Germline lookup yields CDR1 SEHNR and CDR2 FQNEAQ (reference sequence). Between the trimmed V and J ends, which lost 5 bases and 4 bases, there was a span of 6 bases. The CDR3 region has the DNA TGTGCCAGCAGCCCCCAATACGAGCAGTACTTC. Encoded protein: CASSPQYEQYF.

A single count supports this clone. The J gene is TRBJ2-1, the V gene TRBV6-5, with TRBD2 matching 10 bases. CDR1 is MNHEY, CDR2 SVGAGI, per germline. The CDR3 spans 15 residues. Trimming removed 6 bases from V and 1 base from J; junction bases left unmatched: 3. The CDR3 coding sequence is TGTGCCAGCAGGGGACTAGCGCTGTCCTACAATGAGCAGTTCTTC. Its protein product is CASRGLALSYNEQFF.

The chain carries TRBV5-1 and TRBJ2-3; 11 bases map to TRBD2. There are 17 residues in the CDR3. Germline V CDR1 and CDR2: SGHRS, YFSETQ. J lost 4 bases, V lost 2 bases, and 9 bases had no gene match. The CDR3, as DNA: TGCGCCAGCAGCTTAAGCTCTAGCGGGAGGCCCCCAGATACGCAGTATTTT. Amino acids: CASSLSSSGRPPDTQYF.

The rearrangement joins TRBV2 to TRBJ1-2; 7 bases are shared with TRBD1. Trimming removed 10 bases from V and 5 bases from J; junction bases left unmatched: 13. This CDR3 has 14 residues. Per germline, CDR1 SNHLY and CDR2 FYNNEI. In DNA form, the CDR3 reads TGTGCCACCCTGGAGGGGGCCGGGATATATGGCTACACCTTC. Its protein product is CATLEGAGIYGYTF.

The V and J genes are TRBV5-1 and TRBJ2-2, with D tentatively TRBD2 (6 bases). Germline CDR1 reads SGHRS; CDR2 reads YFSETQ. The CDR3 has 15 amino acids. The ends were cut back, 7 bases at V and 4 bases at J, with 17 bases in the middle. In nucleotides, the CDR3 is TGCGCCAGCCGGGCTCGACTAGACGGCACCGGGGAGCTGTTTTTT. It encodes CASRARLDGTGELFF.

This sequence joins TRBV29-1 and TRBJ1-2, with 12 bases identical to TRBD1. Germline CDR1 SQVTM, CDR2 ANQGSEA. The CDR3 consists of 14 residues. After removal of 4 bases from V and 4 bases from J, the junction contained 4 bases not matched to a gene. The chain's CDR3 is CSVGDRGHVYGYTF. CDR3 DNA: TGCAGCGTTGGGGACAGGGGGCACGTCTATGGCTACACCTTC.

This chain links TRBV29-1 with TRBJ2-3; D might be TRBD2 (6 bases). V dropped 3 bases and J dropped 0 bases, with 13 bases sitting between them. Germline V gene sequence: CDR1 SQVTM, CDR2 ANQGSEA. The CDR3 is 15 residues long. CDR3 bases: TGCAGCGTTGAGTTTAGCGGATCTAGCACAGATACGCAGTATTTT. This codes for CSVEFSGSSTDTQYF.

This chain joins TRBV10-3 and TRBJ2-2; 10 bases align to TRBD2. Per germline, CDR1 ENHRY and CDR2 SYGVKD. The trim removed 6 bases at V and 6 bases at J, leaving 7 bases unmatched. The CDR3 covers 15 residues. Here the CDR3 reads CAISRPGTSAGELFF. The CDR3 nucleotides read TGTGCCATCAGCCGCCCCGGGACTAGCGCCGGGGAGCTGTTTTTT.

The rearrangement links TRBV10-3 to TRBJ2-5; 9 bases are shared with TRBD2. Germline trimming cut 8 bases from V and 1 base from J; bases unmatched to any gene: 5. Germline CDR1 reads ENHRY; CDR2 reads SYGVKD. The CDR3 runs 14 residues. The CDR3 bases are TGTGCCATCCAGAGCGGGGGGTCCCAAGAGACCCAGTACTTC. Translation: CAIQSGGSQETQYF.

The rearrangement uses TRBV27 and TRBJ1-1; 8 bases agree with TRBD1. The V segment lost 5 bases and the J segment 10 bases; nucleotides outside the gene matches: 12. Germline CDR1 reads MNHEY; CDR2 reads SMNVEV (reference sequence). The CDR3 is 14 amino acids. The CDR3 reads CASSPLDRGSAAFF. The CDR3 DNA follows: TGTGCCAGCAGTCCCCTCGACAGGGGATCGGCAGCTTTCTTT.

This chain links TRBV7-3 with TRBJ2-3; D remains ambiguous. Trimming stripped 2 bases from V and 2 bases from J, with 5 bases between. Germline CDR1 is SGHTA and CDR2 is FQGTGA. This CDR3 spans 13 amino acids. CDR3 protein: CASSLQFTDTQYF. Written as DNA, the CDR3 is TGTGCCAGCAGCTTACAGTTCACAGATACGCAGTATTTT.

This clone was observed once. The chain links TRBV9 to TRBJ2-1; maybe TRBD2 (7 bases). This CDR3 has 15 residues. Trimming shortened V by 4 bases and J by 5 bases, and 16 bases separated the two germline ends. Germline CDR1 reads SGDLS; CDR2 reads YYNGEE. The CDR3 DNA reads TGTGCCAGCAGCTCGGGTAGGGGGGGTAACAATGAGCAGTTCTTC. As protein: CASSSGRGGNNEQFF. The variable domain in full, with the rest retrieved from reference TRBV9 and TRBJ2-1, is DSGVTQTPKHLITATGQRVTLRCSPRSGDLSVYWYQQSLDQGLQFLIQYYNGEERAKGNILERFSAQQFPDLHSELNLSSLELGDSALYFCASSSGRGGNNEQFFGPGTRLTVL.

V usage is TRBV7-5 and J usage is TRBJ2-2; TRBD2 is the table's D call and was not checked against the DNA. TRBV7-5 is tagged as a pseudogene. The CDR3 is made up of 16 amino acids. The CDR3 DNA reads as TGTGTCAGAAGCTTAGAGGGAGAGGCCTGGGCCGGGGAGCTGTTTTTT. It translates to CVRSLEGEAWAGELFF.

This chain joins TRBV10-3 and TRBJ1-5; D call uncertain. Germline CDR1 reads ENHRY; CDR2 reads SYGVKD. There are 16 residues in the CDR3. The V gene lost 2 bases and the J gene lost 2 bases, with 13 bases spanning the gap. For the CDR3, the DNA is TGTGCCATCAGTGAGCCCCGGGGTAAGGGCAATCAGCCCCAGCATTTT. Amino acid sequence: CAISEPRGKGNQPQHF.

This clone appeared once. The gene calls are TRBV29-1 and TRBJ2-3, with unresolved D. V lost 1 base and J lost 11, with 10 bases in between. Looked up from germline, CDR1 is SQVTM and CDR2 is ANQGSEA. The CDR3 sequence is 11 residues long. The CDR3 reads CSVEGVEEQYF. CDR3 nucleotide sequence: TGCAGCGTTGAAGGTGTAGAGGAGCAGTATTTT.

The V gene is TRBV4-2, the J gene TRBJ1-2, with TRBD1 identical over 7 bases. After removal of 0 bases from V and 7 bases from J, the junction contained 11 bases not matched to a gene. This CDR3 is built from 16 residues. Germline CDR1 LGHNA, CDR2 YNFKEQ. CDR3 region: CASSQDWSGGLSGYTF. The CDR3 DNA reads as TGTGCCAGCAGCCAAGATTGGTCAGGGGGGCTGTCTGGCTACACCTTC.

This clone has only one observation. This sequence joins TRBV7-3 and TRBJ2-1, with D possibly TRBD2 on 7 matching bases. Germline CDR1 reads SGHTA; CDR2 reads FQGTGA. V lost 3 bases and J lost 10, with 13 bases in between. The CDR3 totals 13 residues. CDR3 loop: CASSFSEGGEQFF. DNA for the CDR3: TGTGCCAGCAGCTTTTCGGAGGGGGGGGAGCAGTTCTTC.

The J gene is TRBJ2-2, the V gene TRBV27; 7 nucleotides match TRBD1. With 2 bases clipped from V and 4 bases from J, the junction kept 1 base outside the gene matches. Germline loops: CDR1 MNHEY, CDR2 SMNVEV (reference sequence). The CDR3 is 14 residues long. CDR3: CASSLRGLTGELFF. In DNA, the CDR3 is TGTGCCAGCAGTTTAAGGGGGCTCACCGGGGAGCTGTTTTTT.

The rearrangement uses TRBV5-1 and TRBJ2-7, with D tentatively TRBD2 (6 bases). Germline V CDR1 and CDR2: SGHRS, YFSETQ. The CDR3 spans 15 residues. Deletions cut 4 bases from V and 4 bases from J, with 18 bases between. The CDR3 region is CASSPGGAGIYEQYF. CDR3 sequence (DNA): TGCGCCAGCAGCCCCGGAGGCGCGGGGATTTACGAGCAGTACTTC.

The V call is TRBV5-1, the J call TRBJ2-1, with D possibly TRBD2 on 5 matching bases. CDR3 length equals 16 residues. Between the trimmed V and J ends, which lost 0 bases and 0 bases, there was a span of 10 bases. Germline V gene data show CDR1 as SGHRS and CDR2 as YFSETQ. The CDR3 is CASSLGAAVSYNEQFF. The DNA of the CDR3 is TGCGCCAGCAGCTTGGGGGCAGCGGTCTCCTACAATGAGCAGTTCTTC.